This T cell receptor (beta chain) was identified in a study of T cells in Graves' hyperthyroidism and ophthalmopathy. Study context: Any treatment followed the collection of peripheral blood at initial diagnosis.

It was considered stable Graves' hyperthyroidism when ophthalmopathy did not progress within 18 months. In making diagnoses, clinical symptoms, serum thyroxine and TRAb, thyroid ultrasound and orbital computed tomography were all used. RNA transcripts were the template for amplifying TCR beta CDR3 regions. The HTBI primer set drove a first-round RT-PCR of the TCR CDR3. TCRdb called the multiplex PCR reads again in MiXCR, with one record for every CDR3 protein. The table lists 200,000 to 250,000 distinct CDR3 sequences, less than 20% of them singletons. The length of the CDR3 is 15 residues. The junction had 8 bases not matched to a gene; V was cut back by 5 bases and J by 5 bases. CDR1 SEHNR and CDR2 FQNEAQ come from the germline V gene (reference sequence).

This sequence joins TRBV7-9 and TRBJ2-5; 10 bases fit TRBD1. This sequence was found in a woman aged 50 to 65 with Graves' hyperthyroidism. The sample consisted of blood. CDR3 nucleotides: TGTGCCAGCAGCCAAAAGACAGGGGGCGAGGAGACCCAGTACTTC. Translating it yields CASSQKTGGEETQYF. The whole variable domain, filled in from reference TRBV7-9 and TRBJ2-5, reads DTGVSQNPRHKITKRGQNVTFRCDPISEHNRLYWYRQTLGQGPEFLTYFQNEAQLEKSRLLSDRFSAERPKGSFSTLEIQRTEQGDSAMYLCASSQKTGGEETQYFGPGTRLLVL.